The rows below give T cell receptor beta chains drawn from one sample of a study of blood T cell repertoires in COVID-19. Profiled with immunoSEQ multiplex PCR; TCRdb holds only in-frame clones, not every one. The data show over 200,000 clones, 80% to 90% seen once. The sample taken for sequencing was PBMCs or T cells enriched from blood (not recorded which). The receptors here all came from a man aged 35 to 55 who had recovered from COVID-19. The CDR3 runs from the conserved cysteine through the conserved F or W. The order of the fields is D gene, J gene, V gene, clone size, CDR3 protein, CDR3 DNA. D genes are given only for firm matches. Expanded clones are given a class, and other clones once, few, many or no size at all.

. | TRBJ1-1 | TRBV15 | . | CATRRTANIMNTEAFF | TGTGCCACCAGAAGGACAGCAAATATAATGAACACTGAAGCTTTCTTT
TRBD1 | TRBJ2-7 | TRBV11-2 | . | CASSQGTGGLNEQYF | TGTGCCAGCAGCCAAGGGACAGGGGGTCTGAACGAGCAGTACTTC
TRBD1 | TRBJ1-4 | TRBV7-9 | . | CASSLRTGGFITNEKLFF | TGTGCCAGCAGCTTACGGACAGGAGGATTTATTACTAATGAAAAACTGTTTTTT
TRBD2 | TRBJ2-3 | TRBV27 | few | CASSKRLAGARSDTQYF | TGTGCCAGCAGTAAACGACTAGCGGGGGCCAGAAGCGATACGCAGTATTTT
TRBD1 | TRBJ1-4 | TRBV11-2 | . | CASSSPGQGRNEKLFF | TGTGCCAGCAGCTCACCCGGACAGGGCCGTAATGAAAAACTGTTTTTT
. | TRBJ1-1 | TRBV27 | . | CASSLIGTEAFF | TGTGCCAGCAGTTTAATCGGCACTGAAGCTTTCTTT
TRBD1 | TRBJ1-1 | TRBV2 | . | CASKLQGVRTEAFF | TGTGCCAGCAAATTACAGGGGGTGCGGACTGAAGCTTTCTTT
. | TRBJ2-4 | TRBV3-1/TRBV3-2 | . | CASSQDLSLAKNIQYF | TGTGCCAGCAGCCAAGATCTGTCTTTAGCCAAAAACATTCAGTACTTC
. | TRBJ2-7 | TRBV6-6 | . | CASSYVPTRQAYEQYF | TGTGCCAGCAGTTACGTCCCCACGCGGCAAGCCTACGAGCAGTACTTC
TRBD1 | TRBJ2-1 | TRBV28 | . | CASSSPRTGAGAYNEQFF | TGTGCCAGCAGTTCCCCTAGGACAGGGGCGGGAGCCTACAATGAGCAGTTCTTC
TRBD2 | TRBJ2-1 | TRBV6-5 | once | CASSYQSGGAGNEQFF | TGTGCCAGCAGTTACCAGAGCGGGGGGGCTGGGAATGAGCAGTTCTTC
. | TRBJ2-7 | TRBV24-1 | . | CATRIRRQVRPWGEQYF | TGTGCCACCCGCATAAGACGACAGGTCCGACCATGGGGGGAGCAGTACTTC
TRBD2 | TRBJ2-3 | TRBV14 | . | CASSQVSPSGGLDTQYF | TGTGCCAGCAGCCAAGTTTCTCCCAGCGGGGGGTTGGATACGCAGTATTTT
. | TRBJ2-1 | TRBV7-8 | . | CASRLRGYNEQFF | TGTGCCAGCAGACTGCGGGGATACAATGAGCAGTTCTTC
. | TRBJ2-7 | TRBV2 | once | CAFLGVGETYEQYF | TGTGCCTTTTTGGGAGTGGGAGAAACCTACGAGCAGTACTTC
TRBD1 | TRBJ2-3 | TRBV2 | . | CASSVLTGFSTDTQYF | TGTGCCAGCAGCGTTTTGACAGGGTTTAGCACAGATACGCAGTATTTT
. | TRBJ2-7 | TRBV27 | . | CASSFLQGRYEQYF | TGTGCCAGCAGTTTCCTTCAGGGGCGCTACGAGCAGTACTTC
. | TRBJ2-7 | TRBV29-1 | . | CSVGTGQLLYEQYF | TGCAGCGTTGGGACCGGACAGCTACTTTACGAGCAGTACTTC
TRBD1 | TRBJ2-7 | TRBV7-2 | once | CASSLQTGGLYEQYF | TGTGCCAGCAGCTTACAGACAGGGGGCCTGTACGAGCAGTACTTC
. | TRBJ1-2 | TRBV7-2 | . | CASSLVARDGYTF | TGTGCCAGCAGCTTAGTGGCCAGGGATGGCTACACCTTC
TRBD2 | TRBJ2-2 | TRBV7-3 | . | CASSTEAGAHGELFF | TGTGCCAGCAGCACCGAAGCGGGGGCACATGGGGAGCTGTTTTTT
. | TRBJ1-5 | TRBV5-6 | . | CASSLYTGSSNQPQHF | TGTGCCAGCAGCTTGTATACAGGGTCGAGCAATCAGCCCCAGCATTTT
. | TRBJ1-2 | TRBV5-6 | . | CASSLGSAGYYGYTF | TGTGCCAGCAGCTTGGGATCGGCAGGGTACTATGGCTACACCTTC
TRBD2 | TRBJ2-5 | TRBV27 | . | CASRPSGTGQGGTQYF | TGTGCCAGCAGGCCTAGCGGGACCGGGCAGGGAGGGACCCAGTACTTC
. | TRBJ1-6 | TRBV29-1 | . | CSAQTGSQNSPLHF | TGCAGCGCGCAAACAGGGTCCCAAAATTCACCCCTCCACTTT
TRBD1 | TRBJ1-5 | TRBV28 | . | CASFPYGLTGGNQPQHF | TGTGCCAGTTTCCCGTACGGCCTAACAGGGGGGAATCAGCCCCAGCATTTT
TRBD1 | TRBJ1-4 | TRBV4-3 | . | CASSQADRDNEKLFF | TGCGCCAGCAGCCAAGCCGACAGGGACAATGAAAAACTGTTTTTT
. | TRBJ1-3 | TRBV7-2 | . | CASSSLFGNTIYF | TGTGCCAGCAGCTCCCTATTCGGAAACACCATATATTTT
. | TRBJ2-2 | TRBV6-2/TRBV6-3 | few | CASSYSGRSGELFF | TGTGCCAGCAGTTACTCGGGCCGATCCGGGGAGCTGTTTTTT
. | TRBJ2-1 | TRBV6-4 | . | CASSVSGLVRGLSSYNEQFF | TGTGCCAGCAGTGTTTCAGGTTTGGTCAGGGGACTAAGCTCCTACAATGAGCAGTTCTTC
. | TRBJ1-2 | TRBV7-6 | . | CASSLGQGGSAGYTF | TGTGCCAGCAGCTTAGGGCAGGGAGGGAGTGCTGGCTACACCTTC
. | TRBJ2-1 | TRBV5-1 | . | CASSLAISYNEQFF | TGCGCCAGCAGCTTGGCCATCTCCTACAATGAGCAGTTCTTC
TRBD1 | TRBJ1-1 | TRBV3-1/TRBV3-2 | . | CASSQSRTGEAFF | TGTGCCAGCAGTCAGTCCCGGACAGGGGAAGCTTTCTTT
TRBD1 | TRBJ1-2 | TRBV27 | . | CASSLLRQGHYGYTF | TGTGCCAGCAGCCTCCTTAGACAGGGGCACTATGGCTACACCTTC
. | TRBJ2-1 | TRBV20-1 | . | CSASFRGFNEQFF | TGCAGTGCTAGTTTTAGAGGTTTTAATGAGCAGTTCTTC
TRBD2 | TRBJ2-1 | TRBV7-8 | . | CASSLISGIEIEQFF | TGTGCCAGCAGCTTAATTAGCGGGATCGAGATAGAGCAGTTCTTC
TRBD2 | TRBJ2-1 | TRBV28 | once | CASSPVTSGRAIEQFF | TGTGCCAGCAGTCCGGTTACTAGCGGGAGGGCCATTGAGCAGTTCTTC
. | TRBJ1-4 | TRBV29-1 | . | CSASFATNEKLFF | TGCAGCGCCTCGTTTGCAACTAATGAAAAACTGTTTTTT
. | TRBJ1-4 | TRBV5-8 | . | CASSLVTGPFATNEKLFF | TGTGCCAGCAGCTTGGTTACAGGGCCCTTTGCAACTAATGAAAAACTGTTTTTT
. | TRBJ2-5 | TRBV2 | . | CASSPRQVVQETQYF | TGTGCCAGCAGCCCCCGACAGGTAGTCCAAGAGACCCAGTACTTC
. | TRBJ2-2 | TRBV18 | . | CASSPPYSGELFF | TGTGCCAGCTCACCCCCCTACTCCGGGGAGCTGTTTTTT
. | TRBJ2-7 | TRBV27 | . | CASRWAGGYEQYF | TGTGCCAGCAGGTGGGCAGGGGGGTACGAGCAGTACTTC
. | TRBJ1-1 | TRBV4-1 | . | CASSQGGIRTEAFF | TGCGCCAGCAGCCAAGGAGGGATTAGGACTGAAGCTTTCTTT
. | TRBJ1-1 | TRBV6-2/TRBV6-3 | . | CASSPNSYGEGNTEAFF | TGTGCCAGCAGCCCTAACTCCTACGGGGAAGGGAACACTGAAGCTTTCTTT
TRBD2 | TRBJ2-3 | TRBV20-1 | once | CSASGSTSGGASITDTQYF | TGCAGTGCTAGTGGCAGTACTAGCGGGGGGGCGTCCATCACAGATACGCAGTATTTT
TRBD1 | TRBJ1-5 | TRBV27 | . | CASSVDRAYNQPQHF | TGTGCCAGCAGTGTGGACAGGGCCTACAATCAGCCCCAGCATTTT
. | TRBJ2-3 | TRBV27 | . | CASSYLGTRTDTQYF | TGTGCCAGCAGTTATTTGGGGACAAGGACAGATACGCAGTATTTT
. | TRBJ2-1 | TRBV15 | once | CATSRDLVGYNEQFF | TGTGCCACCAGCAGAGATCTCGTCGGGTACAATGAGCAGTTCTTC
. | TRBJ2-5 | TRBV30 | . | CAWSLAGQETQYF | TGTGCCTGGAGTTTGGCGGGACAAGAGACCCAGTACTTC
TRBD2 | TRBJ2-1 | TRBV6-5 | once | CASSPGTRAQNEQFF | TGTGCCAGCAGTCCCGGGACTAGGGCACAGAATGAGCAGTTCTTC
. | TRBJ1-1 | TRBV19 | . | CASSIEPQAGPSEGTEAFF | TGTGCCAGTAGTATAGAACCACAAGCCGGGCCCTCAGAGGGTACTGAAGCTTTCTTT
TRBD2 | TRBJ2-7 | TRBV9 | once | CASSSSYSTSGTYEQYF | TGTGCCAGCAGCTCCTCTTACAGTACTAGCGGAACCTACGAGCAGTACTTC
TRBD2 | TRBJ2-1 | TRBV6-1 | . | CASSEVWASGINEQFF | TGTGCCAGCAGTGAAGTCTGGGCTAGCGGGATCAATGAGCAGTTCTTC